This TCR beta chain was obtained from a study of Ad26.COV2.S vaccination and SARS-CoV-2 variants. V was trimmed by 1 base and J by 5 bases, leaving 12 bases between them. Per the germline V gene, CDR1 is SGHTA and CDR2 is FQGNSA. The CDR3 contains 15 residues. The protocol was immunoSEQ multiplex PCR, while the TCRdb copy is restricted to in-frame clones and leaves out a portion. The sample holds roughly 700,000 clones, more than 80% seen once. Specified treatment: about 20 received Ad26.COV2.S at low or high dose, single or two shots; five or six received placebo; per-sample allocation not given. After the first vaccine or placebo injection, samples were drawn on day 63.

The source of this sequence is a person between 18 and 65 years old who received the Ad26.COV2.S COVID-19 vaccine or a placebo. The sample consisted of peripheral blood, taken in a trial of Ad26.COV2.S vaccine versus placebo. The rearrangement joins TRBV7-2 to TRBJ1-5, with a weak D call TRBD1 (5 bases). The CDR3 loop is CASSLVGAGHQPQHF. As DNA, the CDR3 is TGTGCCAGCAGCTTAGTCGGGGCAGGTCATCAGCCCCAGCATTTT.